The 4 T cell receptor beta chains below all came from one sample that was sequenced in a study of blood T cell repertoires in COVID-19. Some clones are missing from TCRdb's copy, which holds only in-frame ones; the method was immunoSEQ multiplex PCR. Here the sample spans about 200,000 clones, about four fifths being singletons. Sequencing was performed on peripheral blood. The receptors here all came from a man aged 55 to 69 with acute or convalescent COVID-19.

The genes are TRBV18 and TRBJ2-1; 7 nucleotides agree with TRBD2. The CDR3 runs 15 residues. V shed 2 bases, J shed 1 base, and the junction held 2 bases outside the gene matches. The germline gives CDR1 KGHSH, CDR2 LQKENI. The CDR3 sequence: CASSPTSVSYNEQFF. Here the CDR3 DNA reads TGTGCCAGCTCACCAACTAGCGTATCCTACAATGAGCAGTTCTTC.

V is TRBV7-2 and J is TRBJ2-2; 8 bases are a match to TRBD2. This CDR3 has 17 amino acids. Germline lookup yields CDR1 SGHTA and CDR2 FQGNSA. V lost 3 bases and J lost 7; bases outside the gene matches: 13. CDR3 DNA sequence: TGTGCCAGCAGCTTGAGCGTAAGCGGGAGCGAGGTCGGGGAGCTGTTTTTT. Translating it yields CASSLSVSGSEVGELFF.

V is TRBV10-2 and J is TRBJ2-3; 8 bases agree with TRBD2. V was pared by 10 bases and J by 0 bases, with 15 bases of the junction left unmatched. The CDR3 sequence is 17 residues long. The V gene's germline CDR1 is WSHSY and CDR2 SAAADI. This CDR3 reads CATIRGTSGPSTDTQYF. The CDR3, as DNA: TGCGCCACCATCCGAGGCACTAGCGGACCTAGCACAGATACGCAGTATTTT.

The chain carries TRBV7-2 and TRBJ1-5; D uncertain. The CDR3 is made up of 12 amino acids. V was shortened by 5 bases and J by 7 bases, with 9 bases between the two germline ends. Germline CDR1 reads SGHTA; CDR2 reads FQGNSA. CDR3 in amino acids: CASSPAGQPQHF. DNA of the CDR3: TGTGCCAGCAGCCCCGCAGGCCAGCCCCAGCATTTT. Full variable domain (rest looked up from reference TRBV7-2 and TRBJ1-5): GAGVSQSPSNKVTEKGKDVELRCDPISGHTALYWYRQSLGQGLEFLIYFQGNSAPDKSGLPSDRFSAERTGGSVSTLTIQRTQQEDSAVYLCASSPAGQPQHFGDGTRLSIL.